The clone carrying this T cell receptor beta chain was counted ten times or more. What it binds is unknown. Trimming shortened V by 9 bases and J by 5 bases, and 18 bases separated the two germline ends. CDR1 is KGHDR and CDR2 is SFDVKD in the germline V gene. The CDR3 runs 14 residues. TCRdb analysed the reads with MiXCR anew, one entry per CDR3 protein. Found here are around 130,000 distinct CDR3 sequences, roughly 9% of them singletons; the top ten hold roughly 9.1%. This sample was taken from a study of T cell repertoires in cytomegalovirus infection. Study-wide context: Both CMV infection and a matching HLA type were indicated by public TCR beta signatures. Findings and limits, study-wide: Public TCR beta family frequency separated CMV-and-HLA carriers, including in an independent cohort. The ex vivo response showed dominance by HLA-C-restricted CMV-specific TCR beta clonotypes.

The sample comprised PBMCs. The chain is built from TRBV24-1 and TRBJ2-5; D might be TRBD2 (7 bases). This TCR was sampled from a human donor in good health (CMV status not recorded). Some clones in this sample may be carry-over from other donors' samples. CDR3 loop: CATAGAVRSETQYF. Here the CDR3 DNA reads TGTGCCACCGCGGGGGCAGTACGGAGCGAGACCCAGTACTTC.